The clone carrying this TCR beta chain has just a few counts. The antigen remains undetermined. V was clipped by 5 bases and J by 10 bases; unmatched bases: 10. This CDR3 region has 15 residues. Looked up from germline, CDR1 is MNHNS and CDR2 is SASEGT. The sample comes from a study of CD8+ T cells in alopecia areata. Study outcomes and limitations: Lesional scalp, notably in alopecia totalis/universalis, had clonality above that of normal scalp.

RNA was extracted and reverse transcribed into cDNA as the sequencing template. Some clones are missing from TCRdb's copy, which holds only in-frame ones; the method was immunoSEQ multiplex PCR. The data show 30,000 to 40,000 clones, about 80% seen once. The investigators collected lesional scalp punch biopsies and peripheral blood from alopecia areata patients. This TCR was recovered from a human donor with alopecia areata. V is TRBV6-1 and J is TRBJ2-3, with 12 bases aligning to TRBD2. Sequenced input: NKG2D-low CD8+ T cells sorted from blood. The CDR3 reads CASSRLAGEVDAQYF. CDR3 in DNA: TGTGCCAGCAGTCGACTAGCGGGAGAGGTGGATGCGCAGTATTTT.